The 8 T cell receptor beta chains below were found in one sample sequenced in a study of response to subunit inactivated influenza vaccine. MiXCR was run by TCRdb on the RT-PCR reads, yielding one entry per CDR3 protein. This table has about 520,000 distinct CDR3 sequences, approximately 9.9% appearing once. The source was PBMCs from blood, collected roughly 46 days after vaccination. The receptor source for this set is a man in his forties or fifties who received an inactivated influenza vaccine.

V and J are TRBV12-3 or TRBV12-4 and TRBJ2-7; possible D gene TRBD2, 5 bases. V lost 3 bases and J lost 5, with 11 bases in between. This CDR3 is built from 13 residues. This CDR3 is CASSLRGQDEQYF. The CDR3 DNA is TGTGCCAGCAGTTTGAGAGGGCAAGACGAGCAGTACTTC.

There are many counts of this clonotype. The chain combines TRBV28 with TRBJ1-2; TRBD1 matches at 12 bases. Germline CDR1 and CDR2: MDHEN and SYDVKM. Unmatched junction bases numbered 8, after V lost 5 bases and J lost 7 bases. The CDR3 sequence is 15 residues long. The CDR3 DNA reads as TGTGCCAGCAGTCCCACCGGGACAGGGGGCCTTGGCTACACCTTC. Its protein product is CASSPTGTGGLGYTF.

This clonotype has more than one count but fewer than ten. The J gene is TRBJ1-1, the V gene TRBV6-5, with TRBD1 as a possible D gene (5 bases). Per the germline V gene, CDR1 is MNHEY and CDR2 is SVGAGI. Trimming shortened V by 2 bases and J by 7 bases, and 14 bases separated the two germline ends. CDR3 length: 14 amino acids. The CDR3 spells CASSYTEGPNEAFF. CDR3 in DNA: TGTGCCAGCAGTTACACAGAGGGGCCCAATGAAGCTTTCTTT.

This clonotype was seen more than once but under ten times. DNA for the CDR3: TGCAGTGCTAGGGGACCAGGACTGTCTTTCTTT. Protein product: CSARGPGLSFF. The chain employs TRBV20-1 and TRBJ1-1; D possibly corresponds to TRBD1 (5 bases). V shed 3 bases and J shed 12 bases, with 14 bases lying between them. Germline V gene lookup returns CDR1 DFQATT and CDR2 SNEGSKA (reference sequence). The CDR3 spans 11 residues.

This chain links TRBV18 with TRBJ1-2, with 9 bases aligning to TRBD1. Germline trimming cut 3 bases from V and 8 bases from J; bases unmatched to any gene: 7. Germline V gene data show CDR1 as KGHSH and CDR2 as LQKENI. This CDR3 has 14 amino acids. This CDR3 is CASSPGQGPVGYTF. DNA for the CDR3: TGTGCCAGCTCACCCGGACAGGGGCCGGTAGGCTACACCTTC.

This clonotype has a count of ten or more. The chain joins TRBV5-1 to TRBJ1-2; 7 nucleotides line up with TRBD1. The CDR3 loop spans 14 amino acids. After removal of 1 base from V and 3 bases from J, the junction contained 3 bases not matched to a gene. Per the germline V gene, CDR1 is SGHRS and CDR2 is YFSETQ. The CDR3 here is CASSLTGQDYGYTF. CDR3 sequence (DNA): TGCGCCAGCAGCTTGACAGGACAGGACTATGGCTACACCTTC.

This chain uses TRBV24-1 with TRBJ2-1; 8 bases are a match to TRBD2. Germline assignment: CDR1 KGHDR and CDR2 SFDVKD. V shed 4 bases, J shed 8 bases, and the junction held 9 bases outside the gene matches. The CDR3 runs 15 residues. In DNA form, the CDR3 reads TGTGCCACCAGTGACGGAGCGGGAGCTGGCTATGAGCAGTTCTTC. Translation: CATSDGAGAGYEQFF.

This clonotype was detected ten times or more. V gene TRBV20-1 combines with J gene TRBJ2-7; D gene ambiguous. Germline V CDR1 and CDR2: DFQATT, SNEGSKA (reference sequence). Trimming removed 1 base at V and 2 bases at J, with 9 bases between. The length of the CDR3 is 13 residues. The CDR3, as DNA: TGCAGTGCTAGAGCCCACGGAACCTACGAGCAGTACTTC. Encoded protein: CSARAHGTYEQYF.